This TCR beta chain was sequenced in a study of T-cell memory formation after mild COVID-19. The CDR3 extends over 13 amino acids. Germline CDR1 SEHNR, CDR2 FQNEAQ (reference sequence). The V end was cut by 5 bases, the J end by 3 bases, with 11 bases between. Each CDR3 protein gets one entry after TCRdb re-called the 5' RACE reads with MiXCR. The sample lists about 470,000 distinct CDR3 sequences, around 25% occurring once. This clonotype was counted between two and nine times. The clonotype originates from an adult woman who had mild COVID-19 (a few samples of this study predate the infection). Cell type and time point are not known. The chain uses TRBV7-9 and TRBJ2-7, with D tentatively TRBD1 (6 bases). Material for sequencing was PBMCs or a T cell subset sorted from them (not recorded which). The chain's CDR3 is CASSPTGHYEQYF. The CDR3 nucleotides are TGTGCCAGCAGCCCGACAGGTCACTACGAGCAGTACTTC.